Below, 25 T cell receptor beta chains from the same sample are listed, as sequenced in a study of technical replicates of blood from four donors. Profiling relied on immunoSEQ multiplex PCR, and the TCRdb table lists in-frame clones only, not all of them. The repertoire holds 74,000 or so clones, with about 90% as singletons. Material for sequencing was T cells isolated from PBMCs. The receptors shown here come from a human donor in good health.

This chain joins TRBV5-1 and TRBJ2-7; TRBD2 matches 11 bases. Germline V gives CDR1 SGHRS, CDR2 YFSETQ. The CDR3 is 20 amino acids. J was trimmed by 6 bases and V by 2 bases; bases with no gene match: 22. The DNA of the CDR3 is TGCGCCAGCAGCTTATGGACTAGCGGGTTCATCGGCGGAGCATCCGGCGAGCAGTACTTC. This translates into CASSLWTSGFIGGASGEQYF. Full variable domain (missing parts from reference TRBV5-1 and TRBJ2-7): KAGVTQTPRYLIKTRGQQVTLSCSPISGHRSVSWYQQTPGQGLQFLFEYFSETQRNKGNFPGRFSGRQFSNSRSEMNVSTLELGDSALYLCASSLWTSGFIGGASGEQYFGPGTRLTVT.

V is TRBV5-1 and J is TRBJ1-3; weak D call: TRBD1 (5 bases). Looked up from germline, CDR1 is SGHRS and CDR2 is YFSETQ. This CDR3 comprises 14 residues. The V end was cut by 5 bases, the J end by 0 bases, with 9 bases between. CDR3 protein: CASSPDSSGNTIYF. The CDR3 coding sequence is TGCGCCAGCAGTCCTGACAGCTCTGGAAACACCATATATTTT.

The chain has TRBV4-1 and TRBJ2-7, with TRBD1 identical over 12 bases. The CDR3 loop spans 15 amino acids. Germline CDR1 is MGHRA and CDR2 is YSYEKL. Losses at the gene ends were 4 bases for V and 5 bases for J; bases not matched to a gene: 6. CDR3 sequence (DNA): TGCGCCAGCAGCCCGCCCGGGACAGGGGGCCACGAGCAGTACTTC. Protein product: CASSPPGTGGHEQYF.

This chain uses TRBV4-1 with TRBJ1-1, with D hard to call. Germline lookup yields CDR1 MGHRA and CDR2 YSYEKL. This CDR3 is 15 amino acids long. V dropped 4 bases and J dropped 1 base, with 13 bases sitting between them. The CDR3, as DNA: TGCGCCAGCAGCCCCCTACTAACACGGAACACTGAAGCTTTCTTT. This sequence encodes CASSPLLTRNTEAFF.

This clone appeared a single time. The gene calls are TRBV30 and TRBJ2-7; 8 bases line up with TRBD1. The CDR3 runs 13 residues. Looked up from germline, CDR1 is GTSNPN and CDR2 is SVGIG (reference sequence). J was trimmed by 4 bases and V by 2 bases; bases with no gene match: 4. The CDR3 region has the DNA TGTGCCTGGAGTAAGGGACAGGCTTACGAGCAGTACTTC. Amino acids: CAWSKGQAYEQYF.

The table lists this clone with a count of one. In DNA, the CDR3 is TGTGCCAGCAGTCTTTCCGGGACAGGGTATGAGCAGTTCTTC. It translates to CASSLSGTGYEQFF. This chain links TRBV28 with TRBJ2-1; 9 bases are a match to TRBD1. Germline V gene data show CDR1 as MDHEN and CDR2 as SYDVKM. V shed 5 bases, J shed 8 bases, and the junction held 7 bases outside the gene matches. This CDR3 region has 14 residues.

This chain connects TRBV11-2 to TRBJ2-3; 11 nucleotides agree with TRBD2. The CDR3 contains 16 residues. Germline values: CDR1 SGHAT, CDR2 FQNNGV. The V and J ends lost 4 bases and 4 bases, in that order; junction bases with no gene match: 7. CDR3 DNA: TGTGCCAGCAGCTCTCTAGCGGGAGGTAACTCAGATACGCAGTATTTT. This sequence encodes CASSSLAGGNSDTQYF.

The J gene is TRBJ1-2, the V gene TRBV13, with 7 positions matching TRBD1. V lost 7 bases to trimming and J lost 4 bases; unmatched junction nucleotides: 6. The CDR3 is made up of 13 amino acids. Germline V gene sequence: CDR1 PRHDT, CDR2 FYEKMQ (reference sequence). The DNA of the CDR3 is TGTGCCAGCAAAAGGGGGCGCGTCTATGGCTACACCTTC. The encoded protein is CASKRGRVYGYTF.

The table lists this clone with a count of one. The V and J genes are TRBV4-1 and TRBJ1-4; unclear D gene. The V gene lost 4 bases and the J gene lost 9 bases, with 27 bases spanning the gap. The germline gives CDR1 MGHRA, CDR2 YSYEKL. The CDR3 runs 18 residues. CDR3 sequence reads: CASSPAGKGKASHQKLFF. The CDR3 region has the DNA TGCGCCAGCAGCCCCGCGGGTAAAGGGAAGGCTTCCCACCAAAAACTGTTTTTT.

The chain combines TRBV27 with TRBJ2-7; 10 positions match TRBD1. V trimming: 6 bases; J trimming: 4 bases; junction bases outside the gene matches: 6. The germline V gene has CDR1 MNHEY and CDR2 SMNVEV (reference sequence). The CDR3 has 14 amino acids. CDR3 protein: CASRKPGQGYEQYF. CDR3 nucleotides: TGTGCCAGCAGAAAGCCGGGACAGGGGTACGAGCAGTACTTC.

The chain uses TRBV4-1 and TRBJ2-5; weak D call: TRBD2 (6 bases). Germline V CDR1 and CDR2: MGHRA, YSYEKL. The CDR3 runs 15 residues. Trimming pared 7 bases from V and 4 bases from J, leaving 19 bases between. The CDR3 DNA reads as TGCGCCAGCACCCCGCAGGAGGGAACGGGAGAGACCCAGTACTTC. It translates to CASTPQEGTGETQYF.

This sequence joins TRBV19 and TRBJ1-5, with 10 bases matching TRBD1. The CDR3 runs 17 residues. Trimming at V came to 4 bases and at J to 3 bases, leaving 9 bases not matched to a gene. Germline CDR1 and CDR2: LNHDA and SQIVND (reference sequence). For the CDR3, the DNA is TGTGCCAGTAGTAAGACGACAGGGGGCTTTACCAATCAGCCCCAGCATTTT. Translated, it gives CASSKTTGGFTNQPQHF.

The CDR3 nucleotides are TGTGCCAGCAGCCCCGGTAGTCTGGGGGCGTTTGGAAACACCATATATTTT. It codes for CASSPGSLGAFGNTIYF. This chain connects TRBV9 to TRBJ1-3; tentative D call: TRBD1 (6 bases). CDR3 length equals 17 residues. The germline V and J ends were trimmed by 4 bases and 3 bases, with 20 bases remaining between them. CDR1 and CDR2 from the germline V gene are SGDLS and YYNGEE.

The table lists this clone with a few counts. The chain has TRBV4-1 and TRBJ1-2, with 8 bases matching TRBD1. From germline, CDR1 is MGHRA and CDR2 YSYEKL. V gave up 2 bases and J gave up 0 bases; unmatched junction bases: 14. The CDR3 loop spans 19 amino acids. This CDR3 is CASSQTIPGQVLANYGYTF. CDR3 nucleotides: TGCGCCAGCAGCCAAACTATTCCGGGACAGGTTCTAGCTAACTATGGCTACACCTTC.

V is TRBV29-1 and J is TRBJ2-3, with 10 bases identical to TRBD1. CDR1 SQVTM and CDR2 ANQGSEA come from the germline V gene. J lost 2 bases, V lost 6 bases, and 2 bases had no gene match. The CDR3 spans 13 residues. The DNA of the CDR3 is TGCAGCGTCGGGACAGGGGACACAGATACGCAGTATTTT. It encodes CSVGTGDTDTQYF.

V usage is TRBV27 and J usage is TRBJ2-6, with D perhaps TRBD1 (5 bases). The CDR3 has 15 residues. Germline CDR1 is MNHEY and CDR2 is SMNVEV (reference sequence). Trimming removed 6 bases from V and 3 bases from J, with 12 bases in between. CDR3 DNA: TGTGCCAGCAGCCGCGCCAGGGATGGGGCCAACGTCCTGACTTTC. Residues: CASSRARDGANVLTF. Drawing the rest from reference TRBV27 and TRBJ2-6, the complete variable domain is EAQVTQNPRYLITVTGKKLTVTCSQNMNHEYMSWYRQDPGLGLRQIYYSMNVEVTDKGDVPEGYKVSRKEKRNFPLILESPSPNQTSLYFCASSRARDGANVLTFGAGSRLTVL.

V gene TRBV6-5 combines with J gene TRBJ1-5; the D gene is possibly TRBD1 (5 bases). This CDR3 is 14 amino acids long. Germline-derived CDR1 and CDR2 are MNHEY and SVGAGI. V lost 7 bases and J lost 5, with 15 bases in between. CDR3: CASNPDGGDQPQHF. CDR3 in DNA: TGTGCCAGCAATCCGGACGGGGGGGATCAGCCCCAGCATTTT.

The DNA for the CDR3 is TGTGCCAGCAGCCCCGGGACACCTCGGGAGACCCAGTACTTC. Amino acid sequence: CASSPGTPRETQYF. This rearrangement joins TRBV11-2 to TRBJ2-5; D perhaps matches TRBD1 (6 bases). V dropped 5 bases and J dropped 5 bases, with 15 bases sitting between them. Germline loops: CDR1 SGHAT, CDR2 FQNNGV. This CDR3 is 14 amino acids long.

The rearrangement joins TRBV19 to TRBJ2-7; TRBD2 might be the D (6 bases). V lost 1 base to trimming and J lost 3 bases, with 7 bases between them. The germline gives CDR1 LNHDA, CDR2 SQIVND (reference sequence). CDR3 size: 13 residues. The CDR3 spells CASSIVGGYEQYF. Here the CDR3 DNA reads TGTGCCAGTAGTATAGTCGGGGGCTACGAGCAGTACTTC.

V is TRBV28 and J is TRBJ2-7; D is possibly TRBD2 (6 bases). The CDR3 extends over 17 amino acids. Germline V gene sequence: CDR1 MDHEN, CDR2 SYDVKM. V lost 4 bases, J lost 2 bases, and 21 bases lay in between. As DNA, the CDR3 is TGTGCCAGCAGTTCCCTGGGGGAGGCCTTGGGCCCCTACGAGCAGTACTTC. Translation gives CASSSLGEALGPYEQYF.

This chain uses TRBV7-9 with TRBJ1-5; the match to TRBD1 covers 7 bases. The CDR3 contains 15 residues. V lost 1 base to trimming and J lost 2 bases; unmatched junction nucleotides: 2. Per germline, CDR1 SEHNR and CDR2 FQNEAQ (reference sequence). Here the CDR3 DNA reads TGTGCCAGCAGCTTAGACAGGGGCGGCAATCAGCCCCAGCATTTT. It encodes CASSLDRGGNQPQHF.

The chain recombines TRBV29-1 with TRBJ2-1, with 8 nucleotides matching TRBD2. The germline V gene encodes CDR1 SQVTM and CDR2 ANQGSEA. The CDR3 is 13 residues long. V shed 4 bases and J 6 bases; nucleotides not matched to a gene: 5. The CDR3 DNA sequence: TGCAGCGTTGCTGGGACTAGATTCAATGAGCAGTTCTTC. Its translation is CSVAGTRFNEQFF.

The chain has TRBV28 and TRBJ2-7; TRBD2 matches 10 bases. Trimming at V came to 3 bases and at J to 5 bases, leaving 10 bases not matched to a gene. The V gene's germline CDR1 is MDHEN and CDR2 SYDVKM. The CDR3 is 16 amino acids. The CDR3 bases are TGTGCCAGCAGTTTCCGGATAGCGGGAGGACTAGACGAGCAGTACTTC. Translating gives CASSFRIAGGLDEQYF.

The chain combines TRBV29-1 with TRBJ2-2; a possible D gene is TRBD2 (6 bases). The CDR3 contains 15 residues. CDR1 is SQVTM, CDR2 ANQGSEA, per germline. V dropped 0 bases and J dropped 2 bases, with 10 bases sitting between them. The DNA for the CDR3 is TGCAGCGTTGAAGATGGAGGGCTTAACACCGGGGAGCTGTTTTTT. The encoded protein is CSVEDGGLNTGELFF.

The chain joins TRBV15 to TRBJ2-3, with a possible D match to TRBD2 (6 bases). This CDR3 contains 19 residues. V was cut by 1 base and J by 2 bases, with 22 bases left in between. Looked up from germline, CDR1 is LNHNV and CDR2 is YYDKDF (reference sequence). In DNA form, the CDR3 reads TGTGCCACCAGCAGAGGTTCCGGGATTGTCTCTAGCGACACAGATACGCAGTATTTT. Translated: CATSRGSGIVSSDTDTQYF.